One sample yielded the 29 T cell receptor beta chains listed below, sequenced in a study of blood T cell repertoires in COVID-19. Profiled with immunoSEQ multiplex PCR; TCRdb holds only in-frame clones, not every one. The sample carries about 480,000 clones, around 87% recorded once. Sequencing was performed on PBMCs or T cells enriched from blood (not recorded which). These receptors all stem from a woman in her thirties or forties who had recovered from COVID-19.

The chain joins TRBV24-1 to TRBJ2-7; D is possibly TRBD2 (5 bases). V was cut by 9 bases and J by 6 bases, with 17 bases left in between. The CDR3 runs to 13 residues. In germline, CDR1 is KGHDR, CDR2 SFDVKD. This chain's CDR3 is CATGPGSSFEQYF. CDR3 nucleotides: TGTGCCACCGGTCCCGGGTCTAGCTTCGAGCAGTACTTC.

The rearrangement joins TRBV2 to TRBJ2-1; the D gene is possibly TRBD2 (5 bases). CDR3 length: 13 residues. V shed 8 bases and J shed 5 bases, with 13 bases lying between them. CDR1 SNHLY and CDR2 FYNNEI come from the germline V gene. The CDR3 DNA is TGTGCCAGCGAAAGGGAGCTTAACAATGAGCAGTTCTTC. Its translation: CASERELNNEQFF.

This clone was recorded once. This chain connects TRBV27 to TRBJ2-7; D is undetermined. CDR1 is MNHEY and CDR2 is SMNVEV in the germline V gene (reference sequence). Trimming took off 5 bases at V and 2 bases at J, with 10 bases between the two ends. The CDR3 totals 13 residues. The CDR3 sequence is CASSTQEAYEQYF. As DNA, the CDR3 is TGTGCCAGCAGTACCCAAGAGGCCTACGAGCAGTACTTC.

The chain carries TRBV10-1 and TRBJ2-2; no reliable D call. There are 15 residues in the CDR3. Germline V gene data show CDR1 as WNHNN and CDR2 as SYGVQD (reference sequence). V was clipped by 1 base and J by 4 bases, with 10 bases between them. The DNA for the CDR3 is TGCGCCAGCAGTGAGTTTAGGCCGGGCACCGGGGAGCTGTTTTTT. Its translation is CASSEFRPGTGELFF.

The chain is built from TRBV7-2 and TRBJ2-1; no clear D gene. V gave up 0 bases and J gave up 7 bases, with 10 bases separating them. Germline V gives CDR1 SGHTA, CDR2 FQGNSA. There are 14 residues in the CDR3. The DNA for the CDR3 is TGTGCCAGCAGCTTAGCGGAAAACGGGAATGAGCAGTTCTTC. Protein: CASSLAENGNEQFF.

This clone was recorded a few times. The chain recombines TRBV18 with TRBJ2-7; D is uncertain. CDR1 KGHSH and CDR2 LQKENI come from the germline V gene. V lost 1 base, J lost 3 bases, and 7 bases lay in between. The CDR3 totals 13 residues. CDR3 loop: CASSPQRNYEQYF. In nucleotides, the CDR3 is TGTGCCAGCTCACCACAGAGGAACTACGAGCAGTACTTC.

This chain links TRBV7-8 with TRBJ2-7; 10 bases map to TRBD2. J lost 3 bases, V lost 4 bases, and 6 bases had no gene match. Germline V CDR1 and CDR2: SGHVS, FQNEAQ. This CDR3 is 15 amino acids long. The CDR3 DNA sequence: TGTGCCAGCAGCTCCCAAACTAGCGGGAACTACGAGCAGTACTTC. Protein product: CASSSQTSGNYEQYF.

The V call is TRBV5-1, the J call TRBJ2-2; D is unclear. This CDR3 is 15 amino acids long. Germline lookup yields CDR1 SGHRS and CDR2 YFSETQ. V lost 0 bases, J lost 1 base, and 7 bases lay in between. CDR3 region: CASSLGPGNTGELFF. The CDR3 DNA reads TGCGCCAGCAGCTTGGGGCCAGGGAACACCGGGGAGCTGTTTTTT.

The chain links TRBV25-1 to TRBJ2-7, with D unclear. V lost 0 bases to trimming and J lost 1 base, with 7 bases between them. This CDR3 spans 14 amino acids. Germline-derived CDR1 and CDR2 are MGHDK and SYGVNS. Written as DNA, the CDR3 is TGTGCCAGCAGTGAATATAGATATTCCTACGAGCAGTACTTC. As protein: CASSEYRYSYEQYF.

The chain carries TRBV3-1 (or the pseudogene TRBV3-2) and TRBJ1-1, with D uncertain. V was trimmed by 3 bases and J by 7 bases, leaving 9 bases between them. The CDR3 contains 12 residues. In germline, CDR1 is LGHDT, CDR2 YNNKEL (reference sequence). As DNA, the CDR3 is TGTGCCAGCAGCCAGTGGGAGGATGAAGCTTTCTTT. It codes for CASSQWEDEAFF.

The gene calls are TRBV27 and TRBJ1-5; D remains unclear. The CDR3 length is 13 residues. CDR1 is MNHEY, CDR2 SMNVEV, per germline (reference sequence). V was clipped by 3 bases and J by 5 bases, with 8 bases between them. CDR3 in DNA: TGTGCCAGCAGTTTCGGGAGGGATCAGCCCCAGCATTTT. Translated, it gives CASSFGRDQPQHF.

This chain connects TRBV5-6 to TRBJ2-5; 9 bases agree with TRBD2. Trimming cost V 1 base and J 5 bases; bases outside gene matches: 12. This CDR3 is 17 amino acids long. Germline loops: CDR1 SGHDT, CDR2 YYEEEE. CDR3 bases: TGTGCCAGCAGCTTGTCCTTCCTAGCGGGGAGGCGCGAGACCCAGTACTTC. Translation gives CASSLSFLAGRRETQYF.

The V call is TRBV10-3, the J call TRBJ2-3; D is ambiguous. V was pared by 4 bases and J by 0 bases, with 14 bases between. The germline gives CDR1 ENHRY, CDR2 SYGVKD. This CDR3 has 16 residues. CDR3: CAISVGVRPSTDTQYF. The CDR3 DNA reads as TGTGCCATCAGTGTGGGCGTCAGACCCAGCACAGATACGCAGTATTTT.

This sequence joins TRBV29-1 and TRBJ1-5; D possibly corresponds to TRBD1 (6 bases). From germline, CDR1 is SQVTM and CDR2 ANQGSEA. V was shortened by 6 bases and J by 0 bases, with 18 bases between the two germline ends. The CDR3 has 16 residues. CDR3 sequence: CSVSTQGGGSNQPQHF. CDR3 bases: TGCAGCGTCTCAACCCAGGGAGGGGGTAGCAATCAGCCCCAGCATTTT. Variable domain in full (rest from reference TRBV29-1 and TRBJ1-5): SAVISQKPSRDICQRGTSLTIQCQVDSQVTMMFWYRQQPGQSLTLIATANQGSEATYESGFVIDKFPISRPNLTFSTLTVSNMSPEDSSIYLCSVSTQGGGSNQPQHFGDGTRLSIL.

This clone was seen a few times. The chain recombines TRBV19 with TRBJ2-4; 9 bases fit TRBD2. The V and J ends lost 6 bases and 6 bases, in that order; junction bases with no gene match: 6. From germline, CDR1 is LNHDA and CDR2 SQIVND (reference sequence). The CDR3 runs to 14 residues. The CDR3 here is CASRTGTSRNIQYF. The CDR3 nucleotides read TGTGCCAGTAGAACCGGGACTAGCAGAAACATTCAGTACTTC.

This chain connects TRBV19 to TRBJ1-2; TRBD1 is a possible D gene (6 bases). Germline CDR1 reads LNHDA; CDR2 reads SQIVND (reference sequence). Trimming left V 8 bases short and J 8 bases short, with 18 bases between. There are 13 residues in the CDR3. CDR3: CASGSGTSGGYTF. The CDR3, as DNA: TGTGCCAGTGGCTCCGGGACATCTGGGGGCTACACCTTC.

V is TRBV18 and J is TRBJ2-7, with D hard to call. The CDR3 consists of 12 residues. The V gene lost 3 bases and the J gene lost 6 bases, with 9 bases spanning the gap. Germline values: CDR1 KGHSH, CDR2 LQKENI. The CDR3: CASSPSVREQYF. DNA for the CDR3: TGTGCCAGCTCACCTTCAGTCCGCGAGCAGTACTTC. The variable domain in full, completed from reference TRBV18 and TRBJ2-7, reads NAGVMQNPRHLVRRRGQEARLRCSPMKGHSHVYWYRQLPEEGLKFMVYLQKENIIDESGMPKERFSAEFPKEGPSILRIQQVVRGDSAAYFCASSPSVREQYFGPGTRLTVT.

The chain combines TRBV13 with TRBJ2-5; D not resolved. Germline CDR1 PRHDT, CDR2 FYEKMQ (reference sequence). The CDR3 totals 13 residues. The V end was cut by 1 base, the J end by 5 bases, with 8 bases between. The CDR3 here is CASSLVAGETQYF. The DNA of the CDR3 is TGTGCCAGCAGCTTAGTGGCCGGGGAGACCCAGTACTTC.

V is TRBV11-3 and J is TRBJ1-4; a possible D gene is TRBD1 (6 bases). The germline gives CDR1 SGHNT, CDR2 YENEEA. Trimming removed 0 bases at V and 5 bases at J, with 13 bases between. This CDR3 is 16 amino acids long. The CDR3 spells CASSLDHNRANEKLFF. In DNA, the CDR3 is TGTGCCAGCAGCTTAGATCATAACAGGGCGAATGAAAAACTGTTTTTT.

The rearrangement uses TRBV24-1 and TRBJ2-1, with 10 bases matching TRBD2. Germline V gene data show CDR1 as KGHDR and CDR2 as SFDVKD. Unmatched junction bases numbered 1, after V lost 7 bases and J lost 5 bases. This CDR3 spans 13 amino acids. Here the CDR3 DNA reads TGTGCCACCAGAGCGGGAGGGGACAATGAGCAGTTCTTC. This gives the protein CATRAGGDNEQFF.

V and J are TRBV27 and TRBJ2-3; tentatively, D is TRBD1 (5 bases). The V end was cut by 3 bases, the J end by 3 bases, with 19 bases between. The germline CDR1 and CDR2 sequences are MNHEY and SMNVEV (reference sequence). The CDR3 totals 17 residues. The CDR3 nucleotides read TGTGCCAGCAGTTTGGCGTTCATCAGGGCCTGGACAGATACGCAGTATTTT. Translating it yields CASSLAFIRAWTDTQYF.

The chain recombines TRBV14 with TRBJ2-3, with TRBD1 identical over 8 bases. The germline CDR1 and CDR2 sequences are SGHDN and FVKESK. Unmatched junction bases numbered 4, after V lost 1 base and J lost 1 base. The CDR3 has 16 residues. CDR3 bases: TGTGCCAGCAGCCAAGGGACAGGGAGCCGCACAGATACGCAGTATTTT. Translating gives CASSQGTGSRTDTQYF.

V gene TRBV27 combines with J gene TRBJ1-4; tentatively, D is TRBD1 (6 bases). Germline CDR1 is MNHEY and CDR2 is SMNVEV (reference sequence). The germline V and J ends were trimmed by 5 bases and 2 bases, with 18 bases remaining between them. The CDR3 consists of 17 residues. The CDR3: CASSPTGWTRTNEKLFF. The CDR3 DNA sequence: TGTGCCAGCAGTCCGACAGGATGGACTCGGACTAATGAAAAACTGTTTTTT. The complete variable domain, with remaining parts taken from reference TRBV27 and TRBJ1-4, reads EAQVTQNPRYLITVTGKKLTVTCSQNMNHEYMSWYRQDPGLGLRQIYYSMNVEVTDKGDVPEGYKVSRKEKRNFPLILESPSPNQTSLYFCASSPTGWTRTNEKLFFGSGTQLSVL.

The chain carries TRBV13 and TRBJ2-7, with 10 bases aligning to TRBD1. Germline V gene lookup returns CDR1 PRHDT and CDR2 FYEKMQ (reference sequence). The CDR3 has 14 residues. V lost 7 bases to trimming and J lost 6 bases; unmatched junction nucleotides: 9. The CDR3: CASTYPGQGPEQYF. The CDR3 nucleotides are TGTGCCAGCACCTATCCGGGACAGGGGCCCGAGCAGTACTTC.

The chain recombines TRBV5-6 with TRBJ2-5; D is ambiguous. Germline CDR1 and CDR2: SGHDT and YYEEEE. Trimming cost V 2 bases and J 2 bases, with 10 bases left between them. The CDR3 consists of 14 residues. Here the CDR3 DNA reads TGTGCCAGCAGCTTTAACACATTACAAGAGACCCAGTACTTC. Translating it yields CASSFNTLQETQYF.

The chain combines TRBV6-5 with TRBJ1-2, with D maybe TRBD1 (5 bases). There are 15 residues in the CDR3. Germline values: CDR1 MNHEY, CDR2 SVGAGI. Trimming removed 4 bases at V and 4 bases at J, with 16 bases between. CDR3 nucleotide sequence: TGTGCCAGCAGTTCCGGGGGGACGTCTACCTATGGCTACACCTTC. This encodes CASSSGGTSTYGYTF.

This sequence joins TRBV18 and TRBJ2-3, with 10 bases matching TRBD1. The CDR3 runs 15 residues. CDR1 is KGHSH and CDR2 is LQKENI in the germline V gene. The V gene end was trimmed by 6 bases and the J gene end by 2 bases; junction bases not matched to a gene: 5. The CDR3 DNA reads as TGTGCCAGCTCGGGACAGGGGAGAATCACAGATACGCAGTATTTT. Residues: CASSGQGRITDTQYF. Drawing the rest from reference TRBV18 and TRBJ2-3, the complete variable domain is NAGVMQNPRHLVRRRGQEARLRCSPMKGHSHVYWYRQLPEEGLKFMVYLQKENIIDESGMPKERFSAEFPKEGPSILRIQQVVRGDSAAYFCASSGQGRITDTQYFGPGTRLTVL.

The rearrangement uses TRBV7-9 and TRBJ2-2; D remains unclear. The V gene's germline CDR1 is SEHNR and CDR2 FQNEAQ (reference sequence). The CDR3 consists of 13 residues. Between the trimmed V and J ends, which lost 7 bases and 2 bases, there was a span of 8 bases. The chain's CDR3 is CASNIHNTGELFF. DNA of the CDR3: TGTGCCAGCAACATCCATAACACCGGGGAGCTGTTTTTT.

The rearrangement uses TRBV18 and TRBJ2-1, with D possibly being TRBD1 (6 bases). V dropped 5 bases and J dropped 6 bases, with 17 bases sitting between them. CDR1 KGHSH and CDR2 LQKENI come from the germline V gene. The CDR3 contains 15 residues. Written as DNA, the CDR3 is TGTGCCAGCTCATTGGACAGCCTCCGGGCCAATGAGCAGTTCTTC. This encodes CASSLDSLRANEQFF.